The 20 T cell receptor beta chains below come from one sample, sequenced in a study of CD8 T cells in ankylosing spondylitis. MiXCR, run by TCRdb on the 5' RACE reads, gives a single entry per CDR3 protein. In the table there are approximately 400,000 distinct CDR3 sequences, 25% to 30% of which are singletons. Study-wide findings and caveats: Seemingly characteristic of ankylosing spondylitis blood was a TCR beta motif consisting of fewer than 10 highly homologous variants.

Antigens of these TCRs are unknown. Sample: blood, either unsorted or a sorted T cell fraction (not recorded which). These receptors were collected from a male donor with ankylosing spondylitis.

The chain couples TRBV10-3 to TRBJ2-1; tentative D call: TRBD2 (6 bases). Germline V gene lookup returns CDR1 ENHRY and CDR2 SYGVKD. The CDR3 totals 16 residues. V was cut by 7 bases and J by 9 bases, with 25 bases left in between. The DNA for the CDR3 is TGTGCCATCACCGGGAATCTGGCCGGGAGAGAGAGTGAGCAGTTCTTC. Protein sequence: CAITGNLAGRESEQFF.

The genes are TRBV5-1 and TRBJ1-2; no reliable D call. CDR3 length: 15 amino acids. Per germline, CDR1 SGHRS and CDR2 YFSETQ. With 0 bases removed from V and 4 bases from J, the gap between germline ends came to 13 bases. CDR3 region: CASSLESGLGYGYTF. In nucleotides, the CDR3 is TGCGCCAGCAGCTTGGAGTCAGGCCTTGGCTATGGCTACACCTTC.

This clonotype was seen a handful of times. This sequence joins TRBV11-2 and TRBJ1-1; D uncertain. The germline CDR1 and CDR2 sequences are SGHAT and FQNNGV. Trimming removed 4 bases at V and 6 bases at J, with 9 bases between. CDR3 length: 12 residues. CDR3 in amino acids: CASSSRRAEAFF. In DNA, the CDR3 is TGTGCCAGCAGCTCGCGGAGGGCTGAAGCTTTCTTT.

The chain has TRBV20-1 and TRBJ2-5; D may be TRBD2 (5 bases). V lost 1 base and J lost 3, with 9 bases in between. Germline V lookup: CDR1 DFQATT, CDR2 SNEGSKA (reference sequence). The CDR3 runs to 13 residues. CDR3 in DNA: TGCAGTGCTAGAGGGACTGGAAAAGAGACCCAGTACTTC. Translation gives CSARGTGKETQYF.

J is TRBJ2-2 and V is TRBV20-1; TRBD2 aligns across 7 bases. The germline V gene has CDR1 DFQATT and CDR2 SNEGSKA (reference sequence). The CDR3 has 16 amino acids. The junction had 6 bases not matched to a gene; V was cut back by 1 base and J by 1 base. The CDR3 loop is CSARVPTSLNTGELFF. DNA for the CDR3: TGCAGTGCTAGAGTCCCGACTAGCTTGAACACCGGGGAGCTGTTTTTT.

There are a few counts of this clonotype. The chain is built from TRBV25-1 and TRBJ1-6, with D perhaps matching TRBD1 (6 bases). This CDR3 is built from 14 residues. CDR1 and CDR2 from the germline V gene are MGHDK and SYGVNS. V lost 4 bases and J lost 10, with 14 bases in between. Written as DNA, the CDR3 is TGTGCCAGCAGTGGGGAACAGGGTACCTCACCCCTCCACTTT. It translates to CASSGEQGTSPLHF.

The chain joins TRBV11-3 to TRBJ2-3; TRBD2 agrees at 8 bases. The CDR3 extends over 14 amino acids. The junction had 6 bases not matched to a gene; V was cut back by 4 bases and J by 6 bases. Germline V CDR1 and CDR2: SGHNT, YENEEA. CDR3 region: CASSYSGLGDTQYF. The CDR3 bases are TGTGCCAGCAGCTATTCGGGACTAGGGGATACGCAGTATTTT.

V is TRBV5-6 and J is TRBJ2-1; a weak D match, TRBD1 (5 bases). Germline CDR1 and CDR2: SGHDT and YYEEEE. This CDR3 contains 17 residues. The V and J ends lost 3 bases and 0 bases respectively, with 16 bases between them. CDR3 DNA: TGTGCCAGCAGCTCGGACATCGGAAGGAGCTCCTACAATGAGCAGTTCTTC. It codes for CASSSDIGRSSYNEQFF.

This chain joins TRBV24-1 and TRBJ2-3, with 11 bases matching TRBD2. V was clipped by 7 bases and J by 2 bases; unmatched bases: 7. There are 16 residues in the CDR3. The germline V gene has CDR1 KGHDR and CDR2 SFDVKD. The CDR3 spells CATSDSGRAATDTQYF. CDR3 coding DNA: TGTGCCACCAGCGATAGCGGGAGGGCCGCCACAGATACGCAGTATTTT.

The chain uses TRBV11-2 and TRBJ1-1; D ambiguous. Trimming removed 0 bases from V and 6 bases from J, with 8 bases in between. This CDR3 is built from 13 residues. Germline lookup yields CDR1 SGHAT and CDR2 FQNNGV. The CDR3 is CASSLDPGSEAFF. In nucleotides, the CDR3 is TGTGCCAGCAGCTTAGATCCGGGTTCTGAAGCTTTCTTT.

The CDR3 protein is CASSLRAGKGVEQFF. The CDR3 DNA reads TGTGCCAGCAGTTTAAGGGCCGGGAAAGGCGTTGAGCAGTTCTTC. The rearrangement links TRBV12-3 or TRBV12-4 to TRBJ2-1, with D maybe TRBD2 (5 bases). V lost 2 bases to trimming and J lost 9 bases, with 17 bases between them. The CDR3 runs 15 residues.

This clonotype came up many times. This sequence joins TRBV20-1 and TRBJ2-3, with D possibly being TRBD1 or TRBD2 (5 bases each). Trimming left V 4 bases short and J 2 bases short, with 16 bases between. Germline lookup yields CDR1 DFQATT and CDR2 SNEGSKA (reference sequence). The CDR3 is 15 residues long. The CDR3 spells CSANRGSENTDTQYF. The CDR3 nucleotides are TGCAGTGCTAACCGGGGCTCCGAAAACACAGATACGCAGTATTTT.

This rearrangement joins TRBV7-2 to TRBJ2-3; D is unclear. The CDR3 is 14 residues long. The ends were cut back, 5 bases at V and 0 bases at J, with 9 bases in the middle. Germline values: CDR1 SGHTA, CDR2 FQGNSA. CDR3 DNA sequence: TGTGCCAGCAGCCCTTGGACCAGCACAGATACGCAGTATTTT. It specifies CASSPWTSTDTQYF.

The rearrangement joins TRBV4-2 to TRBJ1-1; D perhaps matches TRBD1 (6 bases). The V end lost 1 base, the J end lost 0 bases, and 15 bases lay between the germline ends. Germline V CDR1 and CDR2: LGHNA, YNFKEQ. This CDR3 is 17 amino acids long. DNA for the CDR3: TGTGCCAGCAGCCAAGCCCCAGCGGGGGCTATGAACACTGAAGCTTTCTTT. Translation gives CASSQAPAGAMNTEAFF.

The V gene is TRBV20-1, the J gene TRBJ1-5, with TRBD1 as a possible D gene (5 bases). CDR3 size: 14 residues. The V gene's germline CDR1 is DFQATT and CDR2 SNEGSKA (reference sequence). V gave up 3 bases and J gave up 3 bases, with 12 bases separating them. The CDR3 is CSARGGADNQPQHF. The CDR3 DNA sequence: TGCAGTGCTAGGGGCGGGGCCGACAATCAGCCCCAGCATTTT.

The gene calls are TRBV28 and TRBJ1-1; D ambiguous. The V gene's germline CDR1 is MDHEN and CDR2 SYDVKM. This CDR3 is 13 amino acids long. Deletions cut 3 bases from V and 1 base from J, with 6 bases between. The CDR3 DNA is TGTGCCAGCAGTTTCATAGAGAACACTGAAGCTTTCTTT. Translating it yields CASSFIENTEAFF.

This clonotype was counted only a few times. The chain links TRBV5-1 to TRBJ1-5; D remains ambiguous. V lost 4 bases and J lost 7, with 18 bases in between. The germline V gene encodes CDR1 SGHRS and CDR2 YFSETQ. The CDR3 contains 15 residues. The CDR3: CASSLSGDGGQPQHF. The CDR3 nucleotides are TGCGCCAGCAGCCTTAGTGGGGATGGTGGCCAGCCCCAGCATTTT.

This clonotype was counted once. CDR3 protein: CASSYGQSYGYTF. In DNA form, the CDR3 reads TGTGCCAGCAGTTACGGACAGAGCTATGGCTACACCTTC. This rearrangement joins TRBV25-1 to TRBJ1-2; tentative D call: TRBD1 (6 bases). V lost 5 bases and J lost 4, with 11 bases in between. This CDR3 has 13 residues. Germline values: CDR1 MGHDK, CDR2 SYGVNS.

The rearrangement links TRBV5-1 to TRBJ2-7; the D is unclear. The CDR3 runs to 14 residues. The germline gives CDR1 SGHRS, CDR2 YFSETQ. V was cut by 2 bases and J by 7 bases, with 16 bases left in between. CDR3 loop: CASSFDPASKEQYV. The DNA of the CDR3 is TGCGCCAGCAGCTTTGATCCAGCGTCTAAGGAGCAGTACGTC.

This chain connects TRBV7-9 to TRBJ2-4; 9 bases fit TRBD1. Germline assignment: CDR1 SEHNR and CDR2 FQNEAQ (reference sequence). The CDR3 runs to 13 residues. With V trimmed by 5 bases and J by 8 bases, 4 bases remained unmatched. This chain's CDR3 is CASSVGQGHIQYF. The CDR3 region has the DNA TGTGCCAGCAGCGTGGGACAGGGACACATTCAGTACTTC.